This T cell receptor beta chain derives from a study of Ad26.COV2.S vaccination and SARS-CoV-2 variants. Points from the study as a whole: The analyses of TCR breadth and depth may have understated the size of total T cell responses.

This clone came up a few times. Its antigen remains unknown. Clones were sequenced by immunoSEQ multiplex PCR, and TCRdb holds only the in-frame ones, with some missing. The sample carries about 680,000 clones, approximately 88% recorded once. Noted treatment: some 20 received Ad26.COV2.S at low or high dose, single or two shots; five or six received placebo; per-sample allocation not given. Day 63 after the first injection of vaccine or placebo was the sampling time. The V end lost 4 bases, the J end lost 6 bases, and 21 bases lay between the germline ends. CDR1 LGHDT and CDR2 YNNKEL come from the germline V gene (reference sequence). The CDR3 is 16 amino acids.

The sequencing here drew on peripheral blood, taken in a trial of Ad26.COV2.S vaccine versus placebo. The V gene is TRBV3-1 (or the pseudogene TRBV3-2), the J gene TRBJ1-2, with D maybe TRBD1 (6 bases). The receptor was isolated from a person aged 18 to 65 who received the Ad26.COV2.S COVID-19 vaccine or a placebo. The CDR3 DNA reads as TGTGCCAGCAGCCCAAGCGGGTCGCGCAAGGGGGATGGCTACACCTTC. It yields the protein CASSPSGSRKGDGYTF.